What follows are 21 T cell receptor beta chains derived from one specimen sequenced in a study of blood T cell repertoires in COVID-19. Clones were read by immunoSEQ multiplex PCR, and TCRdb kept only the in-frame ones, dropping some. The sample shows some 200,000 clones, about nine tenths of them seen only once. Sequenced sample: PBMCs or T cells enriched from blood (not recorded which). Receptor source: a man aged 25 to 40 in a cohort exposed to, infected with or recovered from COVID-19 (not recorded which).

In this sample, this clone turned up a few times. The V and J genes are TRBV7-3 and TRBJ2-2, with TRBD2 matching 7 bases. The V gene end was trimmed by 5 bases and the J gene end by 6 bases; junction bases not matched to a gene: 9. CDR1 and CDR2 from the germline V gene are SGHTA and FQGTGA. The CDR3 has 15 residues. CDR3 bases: TGTGCCAGCAGCCCGGGGGGACCTACCCCCGGGGAGCTGTTTTTT. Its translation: CASSPGGPTPGELFF.

As DNA, the CDR3 is TGTGCCAGCAGGGTGGACAGGGGGAGCGGCGAGCAGTACTTC. As protein: CASRVDRGSGEQYF. The chain joins TRBV11-2 to TRBJ2-7, with 10 bases aligning to TRBD1. Germline V gene data show CDR1 as SGHAT and CDR2 as FQNNGV. The V and J ends lost 6 bases and 6 bases, in that order; junction bases with no gene match: 8. This CDR3 region has 14 residues.

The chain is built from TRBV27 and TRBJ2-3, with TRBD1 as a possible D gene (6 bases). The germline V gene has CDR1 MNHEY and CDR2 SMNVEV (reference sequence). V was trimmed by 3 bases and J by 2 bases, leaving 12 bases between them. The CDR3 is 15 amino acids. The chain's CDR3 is CASSFTGNPTDTQYF. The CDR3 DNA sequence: TGTGCCAGCAGTTTCACAGGGAACCCCACAGATACGCAGTATTTT.

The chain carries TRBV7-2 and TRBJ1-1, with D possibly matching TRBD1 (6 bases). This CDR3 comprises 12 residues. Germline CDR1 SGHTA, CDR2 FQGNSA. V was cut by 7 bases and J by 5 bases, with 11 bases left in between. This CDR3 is CASIPTGTEAFF. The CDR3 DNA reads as TGTGCCAGCATCCCAACAGGGACTGAAGCTTTCTTT.

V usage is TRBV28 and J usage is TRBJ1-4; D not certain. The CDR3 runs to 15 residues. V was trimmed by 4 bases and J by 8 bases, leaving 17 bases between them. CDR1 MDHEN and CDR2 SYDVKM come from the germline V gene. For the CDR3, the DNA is TGTGCCAGCAGTTCAGACGGACCCGGAGGGGAAAAACTGTTTTTT. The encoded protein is CASSSDGPGGEKLFF. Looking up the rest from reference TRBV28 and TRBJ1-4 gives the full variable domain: DVKVTQSSRYLVKRTGEKVFLECVQDMDHENMFWYRQDPGLGLRLIYFSYDVKMKEKGDIPEGYSVSREKKERFSLILESASTNQTSMYLCASSSDGPGGEKLFFGSGTQLSVL.

CDR3 region: CASSVDTAGGNEQYF. CDR3 DNA: TGTGCCAGCAGCGTAGATACAGCGGGAGGAAACGAGCAGTACTTC. The gene calls are TRBV9 and TRBJ2-7, with 9 positions matching TRBD2. The germline CDR1 and CDR2 sequences are SGDLS and YYNGEE. The CDR3 sequence is 15 residues long. The V and J ends lost 0 bases and 5 bases, in that order; junction bases with no gene match: 6.

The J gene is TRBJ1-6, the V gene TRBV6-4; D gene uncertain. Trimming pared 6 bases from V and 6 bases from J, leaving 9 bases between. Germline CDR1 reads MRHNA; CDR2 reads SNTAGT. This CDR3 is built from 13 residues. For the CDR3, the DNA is TGTGCCAGCAGCTACGATACTAATTCACCCCTCCACTTT. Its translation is CASSYDTNSPLHF.

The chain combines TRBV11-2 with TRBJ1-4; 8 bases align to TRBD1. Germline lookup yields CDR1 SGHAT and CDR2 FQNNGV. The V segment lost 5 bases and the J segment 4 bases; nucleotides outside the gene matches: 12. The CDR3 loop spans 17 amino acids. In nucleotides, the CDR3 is TGTGCCAGCAGCAAAGGGACAGGCGGGCGTGGTAATGAAAAACTGTTTTTT. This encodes CASSKGTGGRGNEKLFF.

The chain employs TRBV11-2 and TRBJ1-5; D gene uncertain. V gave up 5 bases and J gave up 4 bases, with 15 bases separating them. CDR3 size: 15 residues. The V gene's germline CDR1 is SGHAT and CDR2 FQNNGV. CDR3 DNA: TGTGCCAGCAGCGCCTCCGAGCAGACAAATCAGCCCCAGCATTTT. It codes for CASSASEQTNQPQHF.

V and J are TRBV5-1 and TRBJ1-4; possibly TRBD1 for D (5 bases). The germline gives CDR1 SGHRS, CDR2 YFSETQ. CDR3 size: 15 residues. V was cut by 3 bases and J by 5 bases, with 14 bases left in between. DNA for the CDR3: TGCGCCAGCAGCTCCCTAGGGGTGGTAAATGAAAAACTGTTTTTT. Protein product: CASSSLGVVNEKLFF.

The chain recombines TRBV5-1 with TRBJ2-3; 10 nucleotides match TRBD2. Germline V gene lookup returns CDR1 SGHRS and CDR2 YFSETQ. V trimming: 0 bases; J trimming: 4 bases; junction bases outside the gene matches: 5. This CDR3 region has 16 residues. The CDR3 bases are TGCGCCAGCAGCTTGGTGGCTAGCGGGAGTGCAGATACGCAGTATTTT. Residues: CASSLVASGSADTQYF.

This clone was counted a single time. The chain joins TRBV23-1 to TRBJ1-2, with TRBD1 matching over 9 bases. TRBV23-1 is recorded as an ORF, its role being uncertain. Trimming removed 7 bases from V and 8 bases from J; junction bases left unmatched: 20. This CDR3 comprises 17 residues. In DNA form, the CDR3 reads TGCGCCAGCATTCTCCCCCCCGGGACAGGGAGATTTTACGGCTACACCTTC. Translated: CASILPPGTGRFYGYTF.

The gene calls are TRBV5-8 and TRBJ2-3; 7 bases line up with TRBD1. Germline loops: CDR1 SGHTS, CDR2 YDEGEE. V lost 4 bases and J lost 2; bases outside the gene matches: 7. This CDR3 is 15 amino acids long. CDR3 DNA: TGTGCCAGCAGCGTTTACAGGGGATACACAGATACGCAGTATTTT. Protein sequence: CASSVYRGYTDTQYF.

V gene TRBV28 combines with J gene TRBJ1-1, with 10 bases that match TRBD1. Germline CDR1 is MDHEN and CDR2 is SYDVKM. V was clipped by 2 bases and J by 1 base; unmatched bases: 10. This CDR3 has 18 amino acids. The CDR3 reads CASSLGTGEGDWNTEAFF. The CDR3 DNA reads TGTGCCAGCAGTTTAGGGACAGGGGAAGGGGACTGGAACACTGAAGCTTTCTTT.

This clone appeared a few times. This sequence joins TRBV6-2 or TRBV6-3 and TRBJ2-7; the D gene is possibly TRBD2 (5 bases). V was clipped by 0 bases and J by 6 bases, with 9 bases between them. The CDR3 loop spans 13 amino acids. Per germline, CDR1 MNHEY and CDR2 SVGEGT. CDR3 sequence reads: CASSYSGRVEQYF. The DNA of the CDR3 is TGTGCCAGCAGTTACTCAGGGAGAGTCGAGCAGTACTTC.

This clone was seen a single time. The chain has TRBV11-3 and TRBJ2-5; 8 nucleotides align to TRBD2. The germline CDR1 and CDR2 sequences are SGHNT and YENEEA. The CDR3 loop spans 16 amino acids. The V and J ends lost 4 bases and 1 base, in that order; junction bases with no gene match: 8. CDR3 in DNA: TGTGCCAGCAGCTCACCTCAGGCGGGAGGCCAAGAGACCCAGTACTTC. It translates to CASSSPQAGGQETQYF.

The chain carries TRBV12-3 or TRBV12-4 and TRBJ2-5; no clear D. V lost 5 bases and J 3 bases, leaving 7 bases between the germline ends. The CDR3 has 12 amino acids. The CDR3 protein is CASSQTEETQYF. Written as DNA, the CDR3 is TGTGCCAGCAGTCAGACTGAAGAGACCCAGTACTTC.

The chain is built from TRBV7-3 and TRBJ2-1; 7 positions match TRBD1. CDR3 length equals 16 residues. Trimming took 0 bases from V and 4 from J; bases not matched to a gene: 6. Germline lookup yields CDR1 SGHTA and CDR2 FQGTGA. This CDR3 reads CASSLTSQGVYNEQFF. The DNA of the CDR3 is TGTGCCAGCAGCTTAACTTCGCAGGGGGTTTACAATGAGCAGTTCTTC.

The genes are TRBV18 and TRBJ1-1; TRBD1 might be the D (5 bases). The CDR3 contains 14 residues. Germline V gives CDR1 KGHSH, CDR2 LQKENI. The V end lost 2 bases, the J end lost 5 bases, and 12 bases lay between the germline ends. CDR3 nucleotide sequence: TGTGCCAGCTCACCAGGGCAGGGCGGTACTGAAGCTTTCTTT. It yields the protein CASSPGQGGTEAFF.

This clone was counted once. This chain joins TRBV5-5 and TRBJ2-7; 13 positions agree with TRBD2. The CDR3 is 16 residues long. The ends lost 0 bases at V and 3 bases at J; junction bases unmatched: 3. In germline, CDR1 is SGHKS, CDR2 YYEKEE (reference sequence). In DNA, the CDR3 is TGTGCCAGCAGCTTGGCTGGGACTAGCGGGAACTACGAGCAGTACTTC. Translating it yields CASSLAGTSGNYEQYF.

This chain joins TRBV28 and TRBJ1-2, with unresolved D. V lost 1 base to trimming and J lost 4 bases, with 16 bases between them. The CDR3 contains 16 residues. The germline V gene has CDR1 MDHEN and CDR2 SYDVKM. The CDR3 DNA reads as TGTGCCAGCAGTTTATATAGTCCCCTACCTGCCTATGGCTACACCTTC. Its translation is CASSLYSPLPAYGYTF.